Each of the 14 T cell receptor beta chains below was sequenced from the same sample in a study of T cells after yellow fever vaccination. TCRdb independently ran MiXCR on the 5' RACE reads; one entry per CDR3 protein. The table shows some 120,000 distinct CDR3 sequences, with approximately 14% occurring only once. Sequencing used CD8+ T cells sorted from PBMCs, obtained 5 days after the yellow fever booster vaccination. The receptors here all came from a man between 18 and 29 years old who received the YFV17D yellow fever vaccine.

There are a few counts of this clonotype. The chain uses TRBV27 and TRBJ2-7, with 7 bases identical to TRBD2. V dropped 3 bases and J dropped 0; count of bases not matched to a gene: 5. The CDR3 consists of 15 residues. Germline V gives CDR1 MNHEY, CDR2 SMNVEV (reference sequence). The CDR3 DNA reads TGTGCCAGCAGTTTGGGGGGGTTAAGCTCCTACGAGCAGTACTTC. Translation: CASSLGGLSSYEQYF.

Ten or more counts support this clonotype. CDR3 nucleotides: TGTGCCAGCAGCTTAGCGCCCCCACTAGCGGGGGGGCCGGATACGCAGTATTTT. Its translation: CASSLAPPLAGGPDTQYF. This chain connects TRBV7-6 to TRBJ2-3; 13 bases are a match to TRBD2. CDR3 length equals 18 residues. V trimming: 0 bases; J trimming: 6 bases; junction bases outside the gene matches: 9. The germline CDR1 and CDR2 sequences are SGHVS and FNYEAQ.

The chain carries TRBV19 and TRBJ1-3; 8 bases are shared with TRBD1. The junction had 5 bases not matched to a gene; V was cut back by 7 bases and J by 0 bases. CDR3 size: 15 residues. Germline lookup yields CDR1 LNHDA and CDR2 SQIVND (reference sequence). Written as DNA, the CDR3 is TGTGCCAGTACCCGGGACAGGACCTCTGGAAACACCATATATTTT. Residues: CASTRDRTSGNTIYF.

This chain connects TRBV6-1 to TRBJ2-1; tentatively, D is TRBD1 (6 bases). Germline CDR1 reads MNHNS; CDR2 reads SASEGT. V was cut by 3 bases and J by 4 bases, with 10 bases left in between. This CDR3 is 14 amino acids long. The CDR3 is CASSDSGDYNEQFF. For the CDR3, the DNA is TGTGCCAGCAGTGATTCAGGGGATTACAATGAGCAGTTCTTC.

A few counts support this clonotype. The CDR3 protein is CATPGTQVLHEQYF. The CDR3 nucleotides read TGTGCCACCCCCGGGACGCAGGTACTCCACGAGCAGTACTTC. The chain couples TRBV24-1 to TRBJ2-7; the D call may be TRBD1 or TRBD2 (5 bases each). The V end was cut by 9 bases, the J end by 5 bases, with 19 bases between. Germline assignment: CDR1 KGHDR and CDR2 SFDVKD. The CDR3 is made up of 14 amino acids.

V usage is TRBV23-1 and J usage is TRBJ2-1, with 12 bases matching TRBD2. TRBV23-1 is an ORF, and what it does is uncertain. The V gene end was trimmed by 0 bases and the J gene end by 6 bases; junction bases not matched to a gene: 9. This CDR3 comprises 18 residues. As DNA, the CDR3 is TGCGCCAGCAGTCAATCGGGGCTAGCGGGGGGGCTTTTCAATGAGCAGTTCTTC. Translated: CASSQSGLAGGLFNEQFF.

This clonotype was seen a few times. This chain uses TRBV4-2 with TRBJ1-1; 7 positions agree with TRBD1. V lost 4 bases and J lost 3; bases outside the gene matches: 11. The CDR3 contains 16 residues. Germline CDR1 is LGHNA and CDR2 is YNFKEQ. The CDR3 region is CASSPQQGDRDTEAFF. In DNA form, the CDR3 reads TGTGCCAGCAGCCCGCAGCAGGGCGACAGGGACACTGAAGCTTTCTTT.

This rearrangement joins TRBV27 to TRBJ1-5; D possibly corresponds to TRBD1 (6 bases). Germline values: CDR1 MNHEY, CDR2 SMNVEV (reference sequence). V shed 9 bases and J shed 2 bases, with 17 bases lying between them. This CDR3 has 15 amino acids. The CDR3 reads CASSQVGAGNQPQHF. As DNA, the CDR3 is TGTGCCAGTTCCCAGGTGGGGGCAGGCAATCAGCCCCAGCATTTT.

This chain joins TRBV12-5 and TRBJ1-5; no definite D call. V gave up 3 bases and J gave up 7 bases, with 4 bases separating them. Germline CDR1 is LGHNT and CDR2 is FRNRAP. The CDR3 is 11 residues long. The CDR3 sequence is CASGFEQPQHF. Written as DNA, the CDR3 is TGTGCTAGTGGTTTTGAACAGCCCCAGCATTTT.

The chain uses TRBV27 and TRBJ1-2; tentatively, D is TRBD1 (5 bases). The CDR3 is 14 residues long. From germline, CDR1 is MNHEY and CDR2 SMNVEV (reference sequence). V gave up 6 bases and J gave up 4 bases, with 15 bases separating them. The CDR3 protein is CASRSSGTAYGYTF. In DNA form, the CDR3 reads TGTGCCAGCAGATCCTCCGGGACCGCCTATGGCTACACCTTC.

The V call is TRBV12-3 or TRBV12-4, the J call TRBJ1-2; D gene uncertain. V lost 8 bases, J lost 2 bases, and 6 bases lay in between. The CDR3 contains 11 residues. The CDR3 region is CASVSNYGYTF. CDR3 in DNA: TGTGCCAGCGTTTCGAACTATGGCTACACCTTC.

The chain employs TRBV12-3 or TRBV12-4 and TRBJ1-5, with TRBD1 as a possible D gene (6 bases). V shed 6 bases and J shed 1 base, with 10 bases lying between them. This CDR3 contains 14 residues. The CDR3: CASSLDRSNQPQHF. In DNA, the CDR3 is TGTGCCAGCAGCCTCGACAGGAGCAATCAGCCCCAGCATTTT.

This clonotype came up once. The rearrangement uses TRBV6-5 and TRBJ2-3; a possible D gene is TRBD2 (6 bases). Germline CDR1 MNHEY, CDR2 SVGAGI. V was shortened by 0 bases and J by 1 base, with 8 bases between the two germline ends. The CDR3 has 15 amino acids. The CDR3 spells CASSYSPSGTDTQYF. CDR3 DNA: TGTGCCAGCAGTTACTCTCCTAGCGGCACAGATACGCAGTATTTT.

This clonotype occurred a few times. The chain combines TRBV2 with TRBJ2-7; 8 bases line up with TRBD2. There are 13 residues in the CDR3. Germline CDR1 SNHLY, CDR2 FYNNEI. The J segment lost 6 bases and the V segment lost 8 bases, leaving 9 bases of the junction unmatched. The CDR3 region has the DNA TGTGCCAGCGACTGGCGGGGGGCCAGCGAGCAGTACTTC. As protein: CASDWRGASEQYF.